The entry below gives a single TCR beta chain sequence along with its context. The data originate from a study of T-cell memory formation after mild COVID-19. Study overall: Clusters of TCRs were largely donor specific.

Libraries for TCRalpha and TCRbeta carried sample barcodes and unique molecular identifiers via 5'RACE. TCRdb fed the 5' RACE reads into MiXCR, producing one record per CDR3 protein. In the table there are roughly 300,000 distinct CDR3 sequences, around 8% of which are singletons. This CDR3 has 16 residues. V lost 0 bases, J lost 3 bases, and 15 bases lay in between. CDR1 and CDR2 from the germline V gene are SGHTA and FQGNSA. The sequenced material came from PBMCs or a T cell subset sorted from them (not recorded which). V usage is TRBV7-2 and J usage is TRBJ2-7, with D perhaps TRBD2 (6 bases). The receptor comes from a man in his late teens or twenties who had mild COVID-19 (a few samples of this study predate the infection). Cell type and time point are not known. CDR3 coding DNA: TGTGCCAGCAGCTTAGCGCGGGCGGGGAAGGTCTACGAGCAGTACTTC. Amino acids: CASSLARAGKVYEQYF.